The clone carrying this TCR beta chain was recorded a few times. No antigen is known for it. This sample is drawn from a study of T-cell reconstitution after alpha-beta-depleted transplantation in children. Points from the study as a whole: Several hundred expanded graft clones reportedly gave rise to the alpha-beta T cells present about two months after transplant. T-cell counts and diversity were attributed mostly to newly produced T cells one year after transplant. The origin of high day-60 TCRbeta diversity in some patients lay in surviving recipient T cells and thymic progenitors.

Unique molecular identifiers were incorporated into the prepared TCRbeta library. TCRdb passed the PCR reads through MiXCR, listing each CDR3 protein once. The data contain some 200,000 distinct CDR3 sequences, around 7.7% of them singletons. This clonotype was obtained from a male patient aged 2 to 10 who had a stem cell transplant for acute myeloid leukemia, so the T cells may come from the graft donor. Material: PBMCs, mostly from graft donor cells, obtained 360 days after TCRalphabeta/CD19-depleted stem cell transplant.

The CDR3 spells CASTGVGRTQGVDIQYF. DNA of the CDR3: TGTGCCAGCACGGGGGTGGGCCGCACACAAGGCGTGGACATTCAGTACTTC. This rearrangement joins TRBV2 to TRBJ2-4; a possible D gene is TRBD2 (6 bases). Germline V gene lookup returns CDR1 SNHLY and CDR2 FYNNEI. Trimming took off 7 bases at V and 8 bases at J, with 27 bases between the two ends. CDR3 length: 17 residues.